This T cell receptor (beta chain) originates from a study of OX40 agonist ivuxolimab in advanced cancers. Clones were read by immunoSEQ multiplex PCR, and TCRdb kept only the in-frame ones, dropping some. The sample has 45,000 to 60,000 clones, approximately 91% seen once; the top ten hold 3.8%. The germline CDR1 and CDR2 sequences are LNHDA and SQIVND (reference sequence). The CDR3 spans 14 residues. Trimming cost V 3 bases and J 9 bases, with 15 bases left between them. At cycle 4 day 1, cycle 7 day 1, and baseline, blood was sampled. This chain connects TRBV19 to TRBJ2-1; D is unresolved. Source: CD4+ or CD8+ T cells sorted from blood, taken in a trial of the OX40 agonist ivuxolimab. The receptor was isolated from an adult with an advanced solid tumor such as melanoma, head and neck, liver or kidney cancer. CDR3 region: CASSINLGMVEQFF. The CDR3 DNA follows: TGTGCCAGTAGTATTAACTTGGGGATGGTTGAGCAGTTCTTC. The entire variable domain, with the rest obtained from reference TRBV19 and TRBJ2-1, is as follows: DGGITQSPKYLFRKEGQNVTLSCEQNLNHDAMYWYRQDPGQGLRLIYYSQIVNDFQKGDIAEGYSVSREKKESFPLTVTSAQKNPTAFYLCASSINLGMVEQFFGPGTRLTVL.